A selection of T cell receptor beta chains follows, all from one sample in a study of cytomegalovirus exposure and HLA in healthy donors. Profiling relied on immunoSEQ multiplex PCR, and the TCRdb table lists in-frame clones only, not all of them. Seen in this sample are some 110,000 clones; the ten most common clones hold 3.7%. Sequenced input: PBMCs. These receptors were obtained from a young man in good health and CMV-seronegative. CDR3s include the opening cysteine and the closing phenylalanine or tryptophan. The order of the fields is D gene, V gene, J gene, CDR3 protein. The D gene is left open where the match is weak.

TRBD2,TRBV19,TRBJ2-1,CASSIGSGGWNEQFF
TRBD1,TRBV6-5,TRBJ2-7,CASSYSSATGNHEQYF
TRBD1,TRBV2,TRBJ2-7,CASSVQGYEQYF
NA,TRBV10-3,TRBJ2-1,CAISGGLRYNEQFF
NA,TRBV9,TRBJ1-2,CASTLRQSGPYGYTF
TRBD1,TRBV7-2,TRBJ1-6,CASSRQGDNSPLHF
TRBD1,TRBV5-1,TRBJ2-1,CASSSQTGGNEQFF
TRBD1,TRBV7-8,TRBJ2-7,CASSPGTGGFSYEQYF
TRBD1,TRBV30,TRBJ2-2,CAWSVQGDSTGELFF
TRBD1,TRBV9,TRBJ1-3,CASSAQTGVGNTIYF
TRBD1,TRBV6-6,TRBJ1-5,CASRPQGAGNQPQHF
NA,TRBV11-2,TRBJ1-6,CASSLRRGSSYNSPLHF
TRBD1,TRBV7-9,TRBJ2-3,CASSSRQGTGTDTQYF
NA,TRBV7-8,TRBJ1-1,CASSRLRSTEAFF
TRBD1,TRBV7-7,TRBJ2-5,CASSLAGTGGGETQYF
TRBD1,TRBV28,TRBJ2-7,CASSSPGGLGEQYF
TRBD2,TRBV28,TRBJ2-3,CASSMGLAAPDTQYF
TRBD1,TRBV7-2,TRBJ1-4,CASSRLGQVATNEKLFF
TRBD2,TRBV19,TRBJ2-5,CASTGGEETQYF
TRBD1,TRBV10-3,TRBJ1-4,CATARQGADEKLFF